This T cell receptor (beta chain) was obtained from a study of STAT5B mutations in CD4+ large granular lymphocyte leukemia. Findings of the study overall: No patients shared main leukemic clonotypes, though about 26% appeared at low frequency elsewhere.

This was a survey-level run. Method: immunoSEQ multiplex PCR; TCRdb's copy keeps in-frame clones and lacks some. The table has 30,000 to 40,000 clones, approximately 69% seen once. About this clone: No antigen is known for it.

Germline values: CDR1 SEHNR, CDR2 FQNEAQ (reference sequence). The V segment lost 5 bases and the J segment 5 bases; nucleotides outside the gene matches: 10. The CDR3 totals 15 residues. This receptor was identified in a human donor in good health. Sequencing used CD4+ T cells from blood buffy coats. The J gene is TRBJ1-1, the V gene TRBV7-9, with 8 bases identical to TRBD1. CDR3: CASSELGRGQTEAFF. The CDR3 DNA is TGTGCCAGCAGCGAGCTGGGCAGGGGGCAAACTGAAGCTTTCTTT.